These T cell receptor beta chains were read from a single sample in a study of blood T cell repertoires in COVID-19. Libraries were prepared by immunoSEQ multiplex PCR; TCRdb keeps only in-frame clonotypes and omits some of them. The table shows 210,000 or so clones, with 85% occurring only once. Sequenced material: peripheral blood. The receptors were gathered from a man aged 45-60 years with COVID-19, enrolled during active disease. Both conserved end residues are part of each CDR3. Each record gives: CDR3 DNA, CDR3 protein, clone size, J gene, V gene, D gene. A D gene is named only where the DNA matches it firmly. For some rows the clone size is stated as once, few or many, or as a class when expanded; others skip it.

CDR3 DNA: TGTGCCAGCAGCTTAGATGAGGATACGCAGTATTTT; CDR3 protein: CASSLDEDTQYF; clone size: -; J gene: TRBJ2-3; V gene: TRBV7-9; D gene: -
CDR3 DNA: TGTGCCAGCAGCTTGTCCCCGACAGAAACCGGGGAGCTGTTTTTT; CDR3 protein: CASSLSPTETGELFF; clone size: -; J gene: TRBJ2-2; V gene: TRBV5-5; D gene: -
CDR3 DNA: TGTGCCAGCTCATTACAGGGGACCACCGGGGAGCTGTTTTTT; CDR3 protein: CASSLQGTTGELFF; clone size: -; J gene: TRBJ2-2; V gene: TRBV18; D gene: TRBD1
CDR3 DNA: TGTGCCAGCAGTCCGCACATGGGGCGCAGCAATCAGCCCCAGCATTTT; CDR3 protein: CASSPHMGRSNQPQHF; clone size: -; J gene: TRBJ1-5; V gene: TRBV2; D gene: -
CDR3 DNA: TGTGCCAGCAGACCGCTAAGGTTAAGCGCAGCTGGTTCCTATGGCTACACCTTC; CDR3 protein: CASRPLRLSAAGSYGYTF; clone size: -; J gene: TRBJ1-2; V gene: TRBV7-9; D gene: -
CDR3 DNA: TGTGCCAGCAGTTTCTCAGGGTTGGATGGCTACACCTTC; CDR3 protein: CASSFSGLDGYTF; clone size: -; J gene: TRBJ1-2; V gene: TRBV27; D gene: -
CDR3 DNA: TGCGCCAGCAGCCAAGATACGGGGACAGGGGTTTCCAAAAACATTCAGTACTTC; CDR3 protein: CASSQDTGTGVSKNIQYF; clone size: -; J gene: TRBJ2-4; V gene: TRBV4-1; D gene: TRBD1
CDR3 DNA: TGTGCCAGCTCACCAATAAGGCCAGGGACTGGGGCCAACGTCCTGACTTTC; CDR3 protein: CASSPIRPGTGANVLTF; clone size: -; J gene: TRBJ2-6; V gene: TRBV18; D gene: -
CDR3 DNA: TGTGCCAGCAGCCAAGTAGGCGGGGGAGGTACAGATACGCAGTATTTT; CDR3 protein: CASSQVGGGGTDTQYF; clone size: -; J gene: TRBJ2-3; V gene: TRBV4-2; D gene: TRBD2
CDR3 DNA: TGTGCCAGCTCACCACAGGGGCGCACTGAAGCTTTCTTT; CDR3 protein: CASSPQGRTEAFF; clone size: few; J gene: TRBJ1-1; V gene: TRBV18; D gene: -
CDR3 DNA: TGTGCCTGGAGTTGGCAGGACGAGCAGTACTTC; CDR3 protein: CAWSWQDEQYF; clone size: few; J gene: TRBJ2-7; V gene: TRBV30; D gene: -
CDR3 DNA: TGCGCCAGCAGCCAAGTAACTCACGGTAATGAGCAGTTCTTC; CDR3 protein: CASSQVTHGNEQFF; clone size: -; J gene: TRBJ2-1; V gene: TRBV4-3; D gene: -
CDR3 DNA: TGTGCCAGCAGTTACGGGCAGGGAGGTCGCACCGGGGAGCTGTTTTTT; CDR3 protein: CASSYGQGGRTGELFF; clone size: -; J gene: TRBJ2-2; V gene: TRBV6-5; D gene: -
CDR3 DNA: TGTGCCAGCCGGGGGGCAAACACCGGGGAGCTGTTTTTT; CDR3 protein: CASRGANTGELFF; clone size: -; J gene: TRBJ2-2; V gene: TRBV6-5; D gene: -
CDR3 DNA: TGTGCCAGCAGCCCGCTGACGCGGGGGGCGGGCGGGGCCAACGTCCTGACTTTC; CDR3 protein: CASSPLTRGAGGANVLTF; clone size: -; J gene: TRBJ2-6; V gene: TRBV7-2; D gene: TRBD2
CDR3 DNA: TGTGCCAGTAGTATCACAGATCAAGAGACCCAGTACTTC; CDR3 protein: CASSITDQETQYF; clone size: -; J gene: TRBJ2-5; V gene: TRBV19; D gene: -
CDR3 DNA: TGTGCCAGCAGTTCTGGCTACAGCTCCTACGAGCAGTACTTC; CDR3 protein: CASSSGYSSYEQYF; clone size: -; J gene: TRBJ2-7; V gene: TRBV27; D gene: -
CDR3 DNA: TGCAGCGTGATGGGCCAAGAGGGCTATGGCTACACCTTC; CDR3 protein: CSVMGQEGYGYTF; clone size: once; J gene: TRBJ1-2; V gene: TRBV29-1; D gene: -
CDR3 DNA: TGTGCCAGCAATCAGGGCTTTTCCAAAAACATTCAGTACTTC; CDR3 protein: CASNQGFSKNIQYF; clone size: -; J gene: TRBJ2-4; V gene: TRBV28; D gene: -
CDR3 DNA: TGTGCTAGTGGCCCCGAGGGGGGGGATAATGAAGCTTTCTTT; CDR3 protein: CASGPEGGDNEAFF; clone size: -; J gene: TRBJ1-1; V gene: TRBV12-5; D gene: -
CDR3 DNA: TGCGCCAGCAGCTTGGTAGCGGGTATGAACACTGAAGCTTTCTTT; CDR3 protein: CASSLVAGMNTEAFF; clone size: -; J gene: TRBJ1-1; V gene: TRBV5-1; D gene: -
CDR3 DNA: TGTGCCAGCAGCCAGGGAGGTACTAATGAAAAACTGTTTTTT; CDR3 protein: CASSQGGTNEKLFF; clone size: -; J gene: TRBJ1-4; V gene: TRBV6-5; D gene: -
CDR3 DNA: TGCAGCGTGAGGCGGGGGGGTAATGAAAAACTGTTTTTT; CDR3 protein: CSVRRGGNEKLFF; clone size: -; J gene: TRBJ1-4; V gene: TRBV29-1; D gene: -
CDR3 DNA: TGTGCCAGCTCTCAGGGGGCGAGGACTGAAGCTTTCTTT; CDR3 protein: CASSQGARTEAFF; clone size: -; J gene: TRBJ1-1; V gene: TRBV2; D gene: TRBD1
CDR3 DNA: TGTGCCAGTAAGCCGGGACAGAGCTCCTACAATGAGCAGTTCTTC; CDR3 protein: CASKPGQSSYNEQFF; clone size: once; J gene: TRBJ2-1; V gene: TRBV19; D gene: TRBD1
CDR3 DNA: TGTGCTAGCAGCGCGACGGGGACAGGGGATGGGCAGCCCCAGCATTTT; CDR3 protein: CASSATGTGDGQPQHF; clone size: few; J gene: TRBJ1-5; V gene: TRBV7-7; D gene: TRBD1
CDR3 DNA: TGTGCCAGCAGCCCGCGGGAGGGGGAAGATTCACCCCTCCACTTT; CDR3 protein: CASSPREGEDSPLHF; clone size: once; J gene: TRBJ1-6; V gene: TRBV4-2; D gene: -
CDR3 DNA: TGTGCCAGTAGTCCCAGGGACAGGCTGAAGGTAGAGCAGTACTTC; CDR3 protein: CASSPRDRLKVEQYF; clone size: -; J gene: TRBJ2-7; V gene: TRBV19; D gene: TRBD1
CDR3 DNA: TGTGCCAGCAGCCAAGATACCCACTATAGCGGGGTATTTGAGACCCAGTACTTC; CDR3 protein: CASSQDTHYSGVFETQYF; clone size: -; J gene: TRBJ2-5; V gene: TRBV4-2; D gene: TRBD2
CDR3 DNA: TGCGCCAGCAGTCCCACGGGACTAGCGGGGAGCACAGATACGCAGTATTTT; CDR3 protein: CASSPTGLAGSTDTQYF; clone size: -; J gene: TRBJ2-3; V gene: TRBV10-1; D gene: TRBD2
CDR3 DNA: TGTGCCAGTAGTACCCGTTCGGGGGCTTTCTTT; CDR3 protein: CASSTRSGAFF; clone size: -; J gene: TRBJ1-1; V gene: TRBV19; D gene: -
CDR3 DNA: TGCGCCAGCAGCCAAGATCTCAGGGGATATGGCTACACCTTC; CDR3 protein: CASSQDLRGYGYTF; clone size: -; J gene: TRBJ1-2; V gene: TRBV4-1; D gene: -
CDR3 DNA: TGTGCCAGCAGTTTAATAGGGAGGGCTGAAGCTTTCTTT; CDR3 protein: CASSLIGRAEAFF; clone size: -; J gene: TRBJ1-1; V gene: TRBV12-3/TRBV12-4; D gene: -
CDR3 DNA: TGTGCCAGCAGCCCCAGGACTAGCTCCCCCTACGAGCAGTACTTC; CDR3 protein: CASSPRTSSPYEQYF; clone size: -; J gene: TRBJ2-7; V gene: TRBV7-3; D gene: TRBD2
CDR3 DNA: TGCAGCCACGGTGCCGGGGTGGGGCAGTTCTTC; CDR3 protein: CSHGAGVGQFF; clone size: -; J gene: TRBJ2-1; V gene: TRBV29-1; D gene: -
CDR3 DNA: TGTGCCAGCAGTTACTCGACACATAATGGGTATGGCTACACCTTC; CDR3 protein: CASSYSTHNGYGYTF; clone size: -; J gene: TRBJ1-2; V gene: TRBV6-6; D gene: -
CDR3 DNA: TGTGCCAGCAGTTCCGGGACAGCCTCCTACGAGCAGTACTTC; CDR3 protein: CASSSGTASYEQYF; clone size: -; J gene: TRBJ2-7; V gene: TRBV6-5; D gene: TRBD1
CDR3 DNA: TGTGCCAGCAGCTTACTCCCAGGTTATAATTCACCCCTCCACTTT; CDR3 protein: CASSLLPGYNSPLHF; clone size: -; J gene: TRBJ1-6; V gene: TRBV7-2; D gene: -
CDR3 DNA: TGTGCCAGCAGCTCCCGAGAGCGCGAGCAGTACTTC; CDR3 protein: CASSSREREQYF; clone size: -; J gene: TRBJ2-7; V gene: TRBV6-5; D gene: -
CDR3 DNA: TGCGCCAGCAGCAGGTCGACAGTCCCTAATGAAAAACTGTTTTTT; CDR3 protein: CASSRSTVPNEKLFF; clone size: -; J gene: TRBJ1-4; V gene: TRBV5-1; D gene: -
CDR3 DNA: TGTGCCAGCAGCCAAGGTCTCGGCCTAGCCTACGAGCAGTACTTC; CDR3 protein: CASSQGLGLAYEQYF; clone size: -; J gene: TRBJ2-7; V gene: TRBV4-2; D gene: -
CDR3 DNA: TGTGCCAGCAGCCAAGATAGGACAGTCAGACAAAAACTGTTTTTT; CDR3 protein: CASSQDRTVRQKLFF; clone size: -; J gene: TRBJ1-4; V gene: TRBV3-1/TRBV3-2; D gene: -
CDR3 DNA: TGTGCCAGCAGCTTTTCGGGGTCCACAGATACGCAGTATTTT; CDR3 protein: CASSFSGSTDTQYF; clone size: -; J gene: TRBJ2-3; V gene: TRBV7-9; D gene: -
CDR3 DNA: TGCGCCAGCAGCCACCAGGCCACGGGGGACTATAATTCACCCCTCCACTTT; CDR3 protein: CASSHQATGDYNSPLHF; clone size: -; J gene: TRBJ1-6; V gene: TRBV4-1; D gene: -
CDR3 DNA: TGTGCCAGCAGCTCCGACAGGGGAGCAGATACGCAGTATTTT; CDR3 protein: CASSSDRGADTQYF; clone size: -; J gene: TRBJ2-3; V gene: TRBV7-2; D gene: TRBD1
CDR3 DNA: TGTGCCAGCAGTTTTTTGGGACAGAGTTACAATGAGCAGTTCTTC; CDR3 protein: CASSFLGQSYNEQFF; clone size: -; J gene: TRBJ2-1; V gene: TRBV27; D gene: TRBD1
CDR3 DNA: TGCGCCAGCAGCTTGGCCTCGGGACTGCAGGTCTACGAGCAGTACTTC; CDR3 protein: CASSLASGLQVYEQYF; clone size: -; J gene: TRBJ2-7; V gene: TRBV5-1; D gene: -
CDR3 DNA: TGCGCCAGCAGCTTCGTTCCCACCGGGGAGCTGTTTTTT; CDR3 protein: CASSFVPTGELFF; clone size: -; J gene: TRBJ2-2; V gene: TRBV5-1; D gene: -
CDR3 DNA: TGTGCCAGCAGCCAAGATGGGGGGGCCTACGAGCAGTACTTC; CDR3 protein: CASSQDGGAYEQYF; clone size: -; J gene: TRBJ2-7; V gene: TRBV3-1/TRBV3-2; D gene: TRBD2
CDR3 DNA: TGTGCCAGCAGTTTGGGAGGGGCCCAAGAGACCCAGTACTTC; CDR3 protein: CASSLGGAQETQYF; clone size: -; J gene: TRBJ2-5; V gene: TRBV27; D gene: TRBD2
CDR3 DNA: TGTGCCTGGAGACCCGGGACAACTGGAAACACCATATATTTT; CDR3 protein: CAWRPGTTGNTIYF; clone size: many; J gene: TRBJ1-3; V gene: TRBV30; D gene: -